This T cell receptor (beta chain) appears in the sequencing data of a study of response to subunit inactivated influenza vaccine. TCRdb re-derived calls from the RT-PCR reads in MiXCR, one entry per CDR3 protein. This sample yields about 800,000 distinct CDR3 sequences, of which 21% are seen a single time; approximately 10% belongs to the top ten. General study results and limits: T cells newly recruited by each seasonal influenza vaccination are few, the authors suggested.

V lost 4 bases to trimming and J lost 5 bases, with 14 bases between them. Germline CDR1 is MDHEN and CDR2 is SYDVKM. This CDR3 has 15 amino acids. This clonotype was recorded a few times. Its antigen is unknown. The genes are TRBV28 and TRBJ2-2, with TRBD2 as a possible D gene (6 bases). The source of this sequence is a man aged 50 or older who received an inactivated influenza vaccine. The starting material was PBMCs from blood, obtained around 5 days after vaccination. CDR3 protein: CASSYGLARTGELFF. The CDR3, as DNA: TGTGCCAGCAGTTACGGGCTAGCGAGAACCGGGGAGCTGTTTTTT.